The source of this T cell receptor beta chain is a study of CXCR3-negative and CXCR3-positive naive CD8 T cells. Overall study results and limits: Comparison of naive CXCR3-negative and CXCR3-positive cells revealed similar TRBV-TRBJ usage, while memory cells differed.

A note on this clonotype: Antigen specificity is unknown.

In preparing the TRB cDNA libraries, 5' RACE with UMI labels was used. From the 5' RACE reads, TCRdb lists one entry per CDR3 protein and no DNA. The listing records some 130,000 distinct CDR3 sequences. The CDR3 length is 15 residues. Germline CDR1 SQVTM, CDR2 ANQGSEA. The sequence was obtained from a human donor in good health. Some clones in this sample may be carry-over from other donors' samples. The sequencing input was naive CXCR3- CD8+ T cells from blood. Documented subset: CD45RO-CCR7+CD27+CD95- naive CD8+ T cells lacking CXCR3 (TNR3-). This chain uses TRBV29-1 with TRBJ2-7; TCRdb proposes TRBD1, but this gene call is untestable without DNA. The CDR3 sequence: CSVEDPRDSSYEQYF.